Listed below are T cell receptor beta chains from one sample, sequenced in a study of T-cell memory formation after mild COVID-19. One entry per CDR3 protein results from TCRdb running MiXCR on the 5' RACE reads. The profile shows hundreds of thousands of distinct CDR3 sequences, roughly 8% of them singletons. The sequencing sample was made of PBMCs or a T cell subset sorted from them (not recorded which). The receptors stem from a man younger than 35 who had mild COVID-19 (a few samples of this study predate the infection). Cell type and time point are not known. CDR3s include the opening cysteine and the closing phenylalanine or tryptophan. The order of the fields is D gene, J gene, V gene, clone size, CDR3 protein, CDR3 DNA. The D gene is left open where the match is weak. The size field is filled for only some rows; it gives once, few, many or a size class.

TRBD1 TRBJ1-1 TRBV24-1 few CATSEQPGQGRFVNTEAFF TGTGCCACCAGTGAGCAGCCGGGACAGGGTAGGTTCGTAAACACTGAAGCTTTCTTT
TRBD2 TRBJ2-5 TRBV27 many CASRSGVAPETQYF TGTGCCAGCAGGAGCGGGGTAGCCCCAGAGACCCAGTACTTC
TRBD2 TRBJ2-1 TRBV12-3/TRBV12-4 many CASKAGGGNEQFF TGTGCCAGCAAAGCGGGGGGTGGAAATGAGCAGTTCTTC
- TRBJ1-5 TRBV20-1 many CSASPGTVYQPQHF TGCAGTGCTAGTCCAGGGACCGTTTATCAGCCCCAGCATTTT
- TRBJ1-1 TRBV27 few CASSLRGREAFF TGTGCCAGCAGTTTAAGGGGCCGGGAAGCTTTCTTT
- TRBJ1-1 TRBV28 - CASSPYRDSEAFF TGTGCCAGCAGCCCTTACAGGGATTCTGAAGCTTTCTTT
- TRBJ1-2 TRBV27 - CASSRGPPKGYGYTF TGTGCCAGCAGCAGGGGACCGCCGAAGGGCTATGGCTACACCTTC
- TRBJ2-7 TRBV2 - CASSATAASYEQYF TGTGCCAGCAGTGCGACCGCGGCGTCCTACGAGCAGTACTTC
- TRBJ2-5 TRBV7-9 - CASSLVKGGETQYF TGTGCCAGCAGCTTAGTAAAGGGTGGAGAGACCCAGTACTTC
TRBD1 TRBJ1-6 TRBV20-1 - CSARGGQGASPLHF TGCAGTGCTAGAGGGGGACAGGGGGCCTCACCCCTCCACTTT
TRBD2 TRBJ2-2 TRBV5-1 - CASSGEGPNTGELFF TGCGCCAGCAGCGGGGAGGGGCCGAACACCGGGGAGCTGTTTTTT
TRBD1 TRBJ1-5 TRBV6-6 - CASNDRERNQPQHF TGTGCCAGCAATGACAGGGAGCGGAACCAGCCCCAGCATTTT
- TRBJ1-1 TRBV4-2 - CASSQVSGTKIAFF TGTGCCAGCAGCCAAGTCTCCGGGACAAAGATAGCTTTCTTT
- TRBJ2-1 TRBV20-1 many CSARDLSLLNEQFF TGCAGTGCTAGAGATTTGTCCCTGCTCAATGAGCAGTTCTTC
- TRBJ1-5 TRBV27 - CASSLNGLSNQPQHF TGTGCCAGCAGTTTAAACGGACTTAGCAATCAGCCCCAGCATTTT
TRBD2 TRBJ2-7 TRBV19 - CASKPVAGGYEQYF TGTGCCAGTAAGCCCGTAGCGGGAGGCTACGAGCAGTACTTC
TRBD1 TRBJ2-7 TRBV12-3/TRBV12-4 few CASSSAGTGLYEQYF TGTGCCAGCAGTTCGGCCGGGACAGGATTATACGAGCAGTACTTC
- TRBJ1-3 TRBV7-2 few CASSTTAVWDTIYF TGTGCCAGCAGCACTACTGCTGTCTGGGACACCATATATTTT
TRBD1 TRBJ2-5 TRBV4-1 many CASSQDLREYRGETQYF TGCGCCAGCAGCCAAGATCTGAGAGAGTACAGGGGAGAGACCCAGTACTTC
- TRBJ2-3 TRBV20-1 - CSAGRRGGRTDTQYF TGCAGTGCCGGCCGTAGAGGGGGTAGAACAGATACGCAGTATTTT
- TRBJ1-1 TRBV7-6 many CASSLVSELTEAFF TGTGCCAGCAGCTTAGTCTCCGAACTGACTGAAGCTTTCTTT
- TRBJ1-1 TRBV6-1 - CAMAGKGYTEAFF TGTGCTATGGCAGGGAAGGGGTACACTGAAGCTTTCTTT
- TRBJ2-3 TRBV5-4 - CASSPSTDRTDTQYF TGTGCCAGCAGTCCGTCGACAGACCGCACAGATACGCAGTATTTT
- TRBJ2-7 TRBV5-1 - CASSYQGNEQYF TGCGCCAGCAGCTACCAGGGAAACGAGCAGTACTTC
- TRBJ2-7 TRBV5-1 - CASSLAPETYEQYF TGCGCCAGCAGCTTGGCCCCGGAGACCTACGAGCAGTACTTC
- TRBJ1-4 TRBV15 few CATSRDVEKLFF TGTGCCACCAGCAGAGATGTCGAAAAACTGTTTTTT
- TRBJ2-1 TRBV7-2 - CASSLANWPYNEQFF TGTGCCAGCAGCTTAGCGAATTGGCCTTACAATGAGCAGTTCTTC
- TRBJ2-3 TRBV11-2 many CASSSPLGQRTDTQYF TGTGCCAGCAGCTCCCCCTTGGGTCAGAGAACAGATACGCAGTATTTT
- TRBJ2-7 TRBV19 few CASSIRDWDSYEQYF TGTGCCAGTAGTATCAGGGACTGGGATTCCTACGAGCAGTACTTC
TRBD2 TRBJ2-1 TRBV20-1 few CSARDRGGGDYNEQFF TGCAGTGCTAGAGATCGAGGCGGGGGGGACTACAATGAGCAGTTCTTC
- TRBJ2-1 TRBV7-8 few CASSWDGFDSSQFF TGTGCCAGCAGCTGGGATGGATTTGACTCCTCGCAGTTCTTC
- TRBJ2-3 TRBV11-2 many CASSLRVASDTQYF TGTGCCAGCAGCTTAAGGGTGGCGTCCGATACGCAGTATTTT
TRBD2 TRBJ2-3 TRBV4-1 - CASSHLPQRGTDTQYF TGCGCCAGCAGCCACCTCCCCCAGCGGGGTACAGATACGCAGTATTTT
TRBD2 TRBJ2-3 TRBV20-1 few CSESGGSTDTQYF TGCAGTGAAAGCGGGGGTAGCACAGATACGCAGTATTTT
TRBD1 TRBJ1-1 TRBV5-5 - CASSARDRGRVGGMNTEAFF TGTGCCAGCAGCGCCCGGGACAGGGGGCGAGTGGGAGGAATGAACACTGAAGCTTTCTTT
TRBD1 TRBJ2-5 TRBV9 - CASSVSATGGRETQYF TGTGCCAGCAGCGTCTCCGCTACAGGGGGTCGAGAGACCCAGTACTTC
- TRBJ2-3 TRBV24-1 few CATSRRGSGDTQYF TGTGCCACCTCCAGAAGGGGCAGTGGAGATACGCAGTATTTT
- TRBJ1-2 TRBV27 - CASSLGGADAYGYTF TGTGCCAGCAGTTTGGGTGGGGCGGACGCCTATGGCTACACCTTC
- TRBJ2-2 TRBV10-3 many CAISERDVVITGELFF TGTGCCATCAGTGAGAGGGACGTTGTGATCACCGGGGAGCTGTTTTTT
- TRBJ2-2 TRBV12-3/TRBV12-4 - CASSLAYNTGELFF TGTGCCAGCAGTCTAGCCTATAACACCGGGGAGCTGTTTTTT
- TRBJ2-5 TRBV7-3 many CASSRASGETQYF TGTGCCAGCAGCCGGGCGAGCGGGGAGACCCAGTACTTC
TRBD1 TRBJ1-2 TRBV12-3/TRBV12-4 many CASSYNRAGGGYTF TGTGCCAGCAGCTACAATAGGGCAGGGGGCGGCTACACCTTC
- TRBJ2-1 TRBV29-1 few CSVDRVTGNEQFF TGCAGCGTTGACAGGGTAACGGGTAATGAGCAGTTCTTC
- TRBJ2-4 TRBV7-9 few CASSPLLIQYF TGTGCCAGCAGCCCCCTTCTCATTCAGTACTTC
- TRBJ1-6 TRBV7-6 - CASSLGADSPLHF TGTGCCAGCAGCTTAGGAGCCGATTCACCCCTCCACTTT
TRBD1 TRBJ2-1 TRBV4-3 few CASSQEGTGTYNEQFF TGCGCCAGCAGCCAAGAGGGGACAGGAACCTACAATGAGCAGTTCTTC
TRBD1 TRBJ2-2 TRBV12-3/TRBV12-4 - CASSVIRTGDPNTGELFF TGTGCCAGCAGTGTTATAAGGACAGGCGATCCGAACACCGGGGAGCTGTTTTTT
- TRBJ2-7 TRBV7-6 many CASSLGPRGYEQYF TGTGCCAGCAGCTTAGGTCCACGGGGCTACGAGCAGTACTTC
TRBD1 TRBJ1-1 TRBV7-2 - CASSRPGQGARAFF TGTGCCAGCAGCCGGCCGGGACAGGGGGCGCGGGCTTTCTTT
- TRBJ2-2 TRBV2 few CASRNRAGELFF TGTGCCAGCAGGAACAGGGCCGGGGAGCTGTTTTTT
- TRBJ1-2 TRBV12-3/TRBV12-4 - CARSLGTNAGYTF TGTGCCAGAAGTTTGGGGACAAATGCTGGCTACACCTTC
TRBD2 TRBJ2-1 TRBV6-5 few CASSFNQAGGINEQFF TGTGCCAGCAGTTTCAATCAAGCGGGGGGAATCAATGAGCAGTTCTTC
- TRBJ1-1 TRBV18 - CASSPPQVLNTEAFF TGTGCCAGCTCACCACCGCAGGTGTTGAACACTGAAGCTTTCTTT
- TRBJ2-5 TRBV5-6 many CASSLDGGLRKTQYF TGTGCCAGCAGCTTGGACGGGGGTTTAAGGAAGACCCAGTACTTC
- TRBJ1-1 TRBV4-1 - CAARGYTEAFF TGCGCGGCTAGGGGGTACACTGAAGCTTTCTTT
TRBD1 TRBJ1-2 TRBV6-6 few CASSYKGTGAYGYTF TGTGCCAGCAGTTATAAAGGGACAGGGGCCTACGGCTACACCTTC
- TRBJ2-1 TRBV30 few CAWSFLAPGDSHEQFF TGTGCCTGGAGTTTCCTAGCCCCGGGGGATTCTCATGAGCAGTTCTTC